This entry lists 22 T cell receptor beta chains sequenced from one sample in a study of cytomegalovirus exposure and HLA in healthy donors. The PCR ran on 60 Vbeta and 13 Jbeta primers. Assay: immunoSEQ multiplex PCR; the TCRdb copy retains only in-frame clones and omits some. The sample has around 120,000 clones, 84% seen once. Sequencing input: PBMCs. These receptors were obtained from a man in his fifties or sixties in good health and CMV-seronegative.

A word on this clone: The same CDR3 arises from other DNA sequences in this sample as well. The chain links TRBV2 to TRBJ1-1; 9 bases line up with TRBD1. This CDR3 comprises 13 residues. CDR1 SNHLY and CDR2 FYNNEI come from the germline V gene. The ends lost 9 bases at V and 1 base at J; junction bases unmatched: 3. CDR3 residues: CASSGQGNTEAFF. CDR3 coding DNA: TGTGCCAGTTCGGGACAGGGGAACACTGAAGCTTTCTTT.

The chain recombines TRBV11-2 with TRBJ1-5; maybe TRBD1 (6 bases). The germline V gene has CDR1 SGHAT and CDR2 FQNNGV. V lost 0 bases to trimming and J lost 0 bases, with 9 bases between them. This CDR3 is 16 amino acids long. The CDR3, as DNA: TGTGCCAGCAGCTTAGAGACAGGTCTTAGCAATCAGCCCCAGCATTTT. Its protein product is CASSLETGLSNQPQHF.

V and J are TRBV11-2 and TRBJ2-7; tentatively, D is TRBD2 (6 bases). This CDR3 comprises 15 residues. V was pared by 4 bases and J by 4 bases, with 17 bases between. Germline V CDR1 and CDR2: SGHAT, FQNNGV. In DNA, the CDR3 is TGTGCCAGCAGCTCCGGCCTGGCGGGGAGGTACGAGCAGTACTTC. Protein product: CASSSGLAGRYEQYF.

The rearrangement joins TRBV27 to TRBJ2-5; 7 nucleotides align to TRBD2. V lost 0 bases, J lost 3 bases, and 7 bases stayed unmatched. Germline loops: CDR1 MNHEY, CDR2 SMNVEV (reference sequence). The CDR3 sequence is 16 residues long. The CDR3 loop reads CASSLSAAGREETQYF. The DNA for the CDR3 is TGTGCCAGCAGTTTATCGGCCGCAGGGAGGGAAGAGACCCAGTACTTC.

The V and J genes are TRBV2 and TRBJ2-7; 9 nucleotides agree with TRBD1. Trimming removed 5 bases from V and 6 bases from J; junction bases left unmatched: 8. Germline CDR1 and CDR2: SNHLY and FYNNEI. The CDR3 sequence is 14 residues long. CDR3 residues: CASSSGTGTGEQYF. In DNA form, the CDR3 reads TGTGCCAGCAGTTCCGGGACAGGGACAGGCGAGCAGTACTTC.

A single count supports this clone. The chain couples TRBV7-2 to TRBJ2-1, with TRBD2 as a possible D gene (6 bases). Trimming stripped 1 base from V and 3 bases from J, with 7 bases between. This CDR3 contains 14 residues. Germline CDR1 is SGHTA and CDR2 is FQGNSA. DNA of the CDR3: TGTGCCAGCAGCTTAGGGGGGGACTACAATGAGCAGTTCTTC. Translating gives CASSLGGDYNEQFF.

The V gene is TRBV15, the J gene TRBJ2-7, with D maybe TRBD1 (6 bases). The V end was cut by 6 bases, the J end by 10 bases, with 16 bases between. The CDR3 covers 12 residues. Germline CDR1 is LNHNV and CDR2 is YYDKDF (reference sequence). Here the CDR3 reads CATSRAGGRQYF. Here the CDR3 DNA reads TGTGCCACCAGTAGGGCTGGGGGCAGACAGTACTTC.

V is TRBV10-3 and J is TRBJ2-7; 8 positions agree with TRBD1. Germline V lookup: CDR1 ENHRY, CDR2 SYGVKD. V lost 7 bases to trimming and J lost 6 bases; unmatched junction nucleotides: 8. This CDR3 has 13 amino acids. The CDR3 sequence is CAITDRGGGEQYF. DNA for the CDR3: TGTGCCATCACTGACAGGGGCGGAGGCGAGCAGTACTTC.

This chain connects TRBV5-5 to TRBJ1-2; 9 positions agree with TRBD1. The CDR3 has 17 residues. Germline V gene sequence: CDR1 SGHKS, CDR2 YYEKEE (reference sequence). Trimming took 4 bases from V and 4 from J; bases not matched to a gene: 14. The CDR3 loop is CASSPGVGTGFAYGYTF. The CDR3 region has the DNA TGTGCCAGCAGCCCGGGCGTCGGGACAGGGTTTGCCTATGGCTACACCTTC.

This sequence joins TRBV7-2 and TRBJ1-2; 11 bases fit TRBD1. From germline, CDR1 is SGHTA and CDR2 FQGNSA. V was pared by 5 bases and J by 7 bases, with 6 bases of the junction left unmatched. CDR3 length: 14 residues. The CDR3 spells CASSQRTGGGGYTF. The CDR3 bases are TGTGCCAGCAGCCAAAGGACAGGGGGCGGTGGCTACACCTTC.

J is TRBJ1-5 and V is TRBV30; perhaps TRBD1 as D (6 bases). The CDR3 runs 13 residues. Deletions cut 8 bases from V and 1 base from J, with 12 bases between. Germline-derived CDR1 and CDR2 are GTSNPN and SVGIG (reference sequence). CDR3 coding DNA: TGTGCCGGAACCCAGGGGAGCAATCAGCCCCAGCATTTT. It yields the protein CAGTQGSNQPQHF. Variable domain in full (rest from reference TRBV30 and TRBJ1-5): SQTIHQWPATLVQPVGSPLSLECTVEGTSNPNLYWYRQAAGRGLQLLFYSVGIGQISSEVPQNLSASRPQDRQFILSSKKLLLSDSGFYLCAGTQGSNQPQHFGDGTRLSIL.

This clone was picked up one time. This chain links TRBV30 with TRBJ2-7; 7 bases fit TRBD1. Trimming cost V 0 bases and J 3 bases; bases outside gene matches: 5. The CDR3 totals 14 residues. From germline, CDR1 is GTSNPN and CDR2 SVGIG (reference sequence). The CDR3 region is CAWSVPGQVYEQYF. Written as DNA, the CDR3 is TGTGCCTGGAGTGTACCCGGACAGGTCTACGAGCAGTACTTC.

The chain joins TRBV29-1 to TRBJ2-2; 11 bases agree with TRBD2. The V segment lost 6 bases and the J segment 1 base; nucleotides outside the gene matches: 4. Germline V gene sequence: CDR1 SQVTM, CDR2 ANQGSEA. The CDR3 loop spans 15 amino acids. The CDR3 coding sequence is TGCAGCGTCCAGACTAGCGGGGTGAACACCGGGGAGCTGTTTTTT. Translated: CSVQTSGVNTGELFF.

The chain employs TRBV18 and TRBJ1-4, with a possible D match to TRBD1 (6 bases). Germline V gene data show CDR1 as KGHSH and CDR2 as LQKENI. The CDR3 loop spans 16 amino acids. The V gene lost 2 bases and the J gene lost 8 bases, with 18 bases spanning the gap. The CDR3 nucleotides are TGTGCCAGCTCACCATCGATCGGGACAAGATACGAAAAACTGTTTTTT. Translation gives CASSPSIGTRYEKLFF.

The rearrangement joins TRBV7-2 to TRBJ2-5; TRBD1 agrees at 8 bases. Trimming cost V 5 bases and J 4 bases; bases outside gene matches: 3. Germline loops: CDR1 SGHTA, CDR2 FQGNSA. The CDR3 is 13 residues long. The CDR3 spells CASSRQGIETQYF. CDR3 coding DNA: TGTGCCAGCAGCCGACAGGGGATAGAGACCCAGTACTTC.

The chain combines TRBV18 with TRBJ2-7, with 7 positions matching TRBD1. Germline V CDR1 and CDR2: KGHSH, LQKENI. J gave up 3 bases and V 6 bases, and 11 bases lay outside the gene matches. The CDR3 is made up of 15 amino acids. CDR3 region: CASSDIPGQYYEQYF. The CDR3 region has the DNA TGTGCCAGCTCCGACATTCCGGGACAGTACTACGAGCAGTACTTC. Together with reference TRBV18 and TRBJ2-7, the CDR3 gives the full variable domain: NAGVMQNPRHLVRRRGQEARLRCSPMKGHSHVYWYRQLPEEGLKFMVYLQKENIIDESGMPKERFSAEFPKEGPSILRIQQVVRGDSAAYFCASSDIPGQYYEQYFGPGTRLTVT.

V usage is TRBV29-1 and J usage is TRBJ2-1; D uncertain. The CDR3 totals 14 residues. V was pared by 3 bases and J by 0 bases, with 9 bases between. CDR1 and CDR2 (germline): SQVTM, ANQGSEA. In nucleotides, the CDR3 is TGCAGCGTTGATTCCTTGAGCTCCTACAATGAGCAGTTCTTC. The encoded protein is CSVDSLSSYNEQFF.

This chain joins TRBV13 and TRBJ1-6; 7 positions agree with TRBD1. Germline V CDR1 and CDR2: PRHDT, FYEKMQ (reference sequence). This CDR3 is built from 18 residues. Germline trimming cut 5 bases from V and 7 bases from J; bases unmatched to any gene: 17. In nucleotides, the CDR3 is TGTGCCAGCAGCCTCAGAGGGTACCGAACAGGGGAAAATTCACCCCTCCACTTT. Translating gives CASSLRGYRTGENSPLHF.

V is TRBV4-1 and J is TRBJ1-6, with D uncertain. V was clipped by 0 bases and J by 8 bases, with 11 bases between them. The CDR3 runs 15 residues. Germline V gene sequence: CDR1 MGHRA, CDR2 YSYEKL. CDR3 protein: CASSQDPGGDSPLHF. CDR3 DNA: TGCGCCAGCAGCCAAGATCCAGGAGGTGATTCACCCCTCCACTTT.

The CDR3 DNA is TGTGCCAGCAGCCCTACGGGGGGCTCCTACAATGAGCAGTTCTTC. Translated: CASSPTGGSYNEQFF. The chain is built from TRBV11-2 and TRBJ2-1, with 7 bases identical to TRBD2. This CDR3 spans 15 amino acids. Germline V gene sequence: CDR1 SGHAT, CDR2 FQNNGV. The ends lost 5 bases at V and 0 bases at J; junction bases unmatched: 4.

Comment on this clone: This CDR3 is also generated by other DNA sequences in the sample. V gene TRBV9 combines with J gene TRBJ1-5; no clear D. Germline CDR1 is SGDLS and CDR2 is YYNGEE. The CDR3 extends over 15 amino acids. Trimming left V 0 bases short and J 3 bases short, with 10 bases between. DNA of the CDR3: TGTGCCAGCAGCGTAGGGGGAGGGCCCAATCAGCCCCAGCATTTT. It codes for CASSVGGGPNQPQHF.

The rearrangement joins TRBV7-2 to TRBJ2-1; 9 nucleotides line up with TRBD2. The J segment lost 1 base and the V segment lost 1 base, leaving 11 bases of the junction unmatched. The CDR3 extends over 19 amino acids. Germline V gene data show CDR1 as SGHTA and CDR2 as FQGNSA. The CDR3 nucleotides read TGTGCCAGCAGCTTAGGGGGCGGGGGGGCCGGATTTTCCTACAATGAGCAGTTCTTC. It is translated as CASSLGGGGAGFSYNEQFF.